The source of this T cell receptor beta chain is a study of T cell responses to AZD1222 COVID-19 vaccine. Overall study findings and caveats: Just five to seven people given AZD1222 tested seropositive at baseline. Dominant at 160-218 and 743-854, vaccine-associated CD4 TCRs also spanned spike. Donors skewed white British and female; clonal diversity was possibly underestimated.

The table came from immunoSEQ multiplex PCR; TCRdb's copy has only in-frame clones and leaves some out. The top ten hold more than 0.8% of the sample, which has around 140,000 clones, 80% to 95% seen once. Concerning this clone itself: Its antigen remains unidentified.

The CDR3 length is 16 residues. V dropped 1 base and J dropped 3 bases, with 13 bases sitting between them. Germline V gives CDR1 LGHNA, CDR2 YSLEER. The sample in question was peripheral blood, obtained on day 0 of MenACWY control vaccination. The rearrangement uses TRBV4-3 and TRBJ1-5, with D hard to call. The receptor was derived from an adult in good health. As DNA, the CDR3 is TGCGCCAGCAGCCAAGGACCCCCCGGGAACAATCAGCCCCAGCATTTT. The encoded protein is CASSQGPPGNNQPQHF.